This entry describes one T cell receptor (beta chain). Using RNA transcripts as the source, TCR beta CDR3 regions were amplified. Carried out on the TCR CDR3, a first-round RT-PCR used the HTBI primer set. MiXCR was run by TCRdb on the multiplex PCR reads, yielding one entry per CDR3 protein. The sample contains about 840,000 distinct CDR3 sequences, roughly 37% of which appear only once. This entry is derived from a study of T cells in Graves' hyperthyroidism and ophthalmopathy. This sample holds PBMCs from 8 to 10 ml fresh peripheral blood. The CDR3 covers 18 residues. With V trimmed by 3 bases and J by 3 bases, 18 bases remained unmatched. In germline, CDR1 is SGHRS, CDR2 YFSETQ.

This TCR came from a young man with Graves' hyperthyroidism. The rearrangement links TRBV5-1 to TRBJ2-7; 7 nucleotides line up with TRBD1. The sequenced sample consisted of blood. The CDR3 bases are TGCGCCAGCAGCTCTTGGTTGGCTACAGGGGAAATCCTCTACGAGCAGTACTTC. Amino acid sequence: CASSSWLATGEILYEQYF.